One sample yielded the 22 T cell receptor beta chains listed below, sequenced in a study of blood T cell repertoires in COVID-19. TCRdb's table, derived via immunoSEQ multiplex PCR, lists solely in-frame clones and lacks some. The table records just over 350,000 clones, 87% of them present only once. Sequencing was carried out using PBMCs or T cells enriched from blood (not recorded which). The receptors come from a woman between 25 and 40 years old who had recovered from COVID-19.

This clone was counted between two and nine times. The chain has TRBV28 and TRBJ2-5, with 11 bases lining up with TRBD2. The V segment lost 6 bases and the J segment 1 base; nucleotides outside the gene matches: 7. Germline CDR1 and CDR2: MDHEN and SYDVKM. This CDR3 has 16 amino acids. The CDR3: CASRGGTSGLQETQYF. The CDR3 bases are TGTGCCAGCAGGGGAGGGACTAGCGGACTCCAAGAGACCCAGTACTTC.

This clone came up once. V and J are TRBV19 and TRBJ2-1; 7 bases are a match to TRBD2. Unmatched junction bases numbered 7, after V lost 8 bases and J lost 0 bases. The CDR3 sequence is 15 residues long. The germline gives CDR1 LNHDA, CDR2 SQIVND (reference sequence). The CDR3 DNA reads as TGTGCCAGTCGAACTAGCGACAGCTCCTACAATGAGCAGTTCTTC. As protein: CASRTSDSSYNEQFF. The variable domain in full, completed from reference TRBV19 and TRBJ2-1, reads DGGITQSPKYLFRKEGQNVTLSCEQNLNHDAMYWYRQDPGQGLRLIYYSQIVNDFQKGDIAEGYSVSREKKESFPLTVTSAQKNPTAFYLCASRTSDSSYNEQFFGPGTRLTVL.

The CDR3 nucleotides are TGTGCCAGCTCACCTCCGGCCCCGGGACAGGGCGCCTACGAGCAGTACTTC. Translation gives CASSPPAPGQGAYEQYF. The genes are TRBV18 and TRBJ2-7; 9 bases map to TRBD1. Germline trimming cut 3 bases from V and 2 bases from J; bases unmatched to any gene: 11. The CDR3 spans 17 residues. The germline gives CDR1 KGHSH, CDR2 LQKENI.

This sequence joins TRBV3-1 (or the pseudogene TRBV3-2) and TRBJ2-2, with TRBD1 as a possible D gene (6 bases). Germline values: CDR1 LGHDT, CDR2 YNNKEL (reference sequence). There are 12 residues in the CDR3. Trimming stripped 5 bases from V and 7 bases from J, with 8 bases between. The DNA for the CDR3 is TGTGCCAGCAGCACAGGGTACGGGGAGCTGTTTTTT. This encodes CASSTGYGELFF.

The chain couples TRBV28 to TRBJ2-7; D is perhaps TRBD2 (7 bases). The germline V and J ends were trimmed by 6 bases and 7 bases, with 13 bases remaining between them. The CDR3 covers 12 residues. Germline V gives CDR1 MDHEN, CDR2 SYDVKM. CDR3: CASRSGTQEQYF. DNA of the CDR3: TGTGCCAGCAGAAGCGGGACACAGGAGCAGTACTTC.

The genes are TRBV30 and TRBJ1-1, with 7 nucleotides matching TRBD1. Germline V gene data show CDR1 as GTSNPN and CDR2 as SVGIG (reference sequence). The length of the CDR3 is 13 residues. V gave up 2 bases and J gave up 2 bases; unmatched junction bases: 2. Here the CDR3 DNA reads TGTGCCTGGAGTACAGGGGTTAACACTGAAGCTTTCTTT. It specifies CAWSTGVNTEAFF. Filled out from reference TRBV30 and TRBJ1-1, the complete variable domain reads SQTIHQWPATLVQPVGSPLSLECTVEGTSNPNLYWYRQAAGRGLQLLFYSVGIGQISSEVPQNLSASRPQDRQFILSSKKLLLSDSGFYLCAWSTGVNTEAFFGQGTRLTVV.

The chain links TRBV11-2 to TRBJ2-3; 8 positions agree with TRBD1. The CDR3 has 15 residues. With 2 bases clipped from V and 0 bases from J, the junction kept 1 base outside the gene matches. Germline lookup yields CDR1 SGHAT and CDR2 FQNNGV. CDR3 residues: CASSLTGGSTDTQYF. For the CDR3, the DNA is TGTGCCAGCAGCTTAACAGGGGGTAGCACAGATACGCAGTATTTT.

The sample holds one count of this clone. This chain connects TRBV7-3 to TRBJ1-6; 9 nucleotides match TRBD1. Germline trimming cut 5 bases from V and 6 bases from J; bases unmatched to any gene: 2. Germline values: CDR1 SGHTA, CDR2 FQGTGA. The CDR3 is 14 residues long. This chain's CDR3 is CASSVTGGNSPLHF. CDR3 DNA sequence: TGTGCCAGCAGCGTGACAGGGGGTAATTCACCCCTCCACTTT.

The rearrangement uses TRBV30 and TRBJ1-1, with a weak D call TRBD1 (5 bases). Germline V gene sequence: CDR1 GTSNPN, CDR2 SVGIG (reference sequence). V was cut by 1 base and J by 2 bases, with 14 bases left in between. CDR3 length: 15 amino acids. CDR3 DNA sequence: TGTGCCTGGAGTGAGTTGGGGCGCCGTAACACTGAAGCTTTCTTT. Its protein is CAWSELGRRNTEAFF.

The chain has TRBV28 and TRBJ2-3, with 9 bases identical to TRBD1. The CDR3 is 17 residues long. From germline, CDR1 is MDHEN and CDR2 SYDVKM. V gave up 3 bases and J gave up 5 bases; unmatched junction bases: 12. The CDR3 sequence is CASSFFPGQGVVDTQYF. CDR3 DNA: TGTGCCAGCAGTTTCTTTCCGGGACAGGGTGTGGTAGATACGCAGTATTTT.

The chain uses TRBV6-1 and TRBJ2-3; no firm D call. Germline V lookup: CDR1 MNHNS, CDR2 SASEGT. Trimming removed 2 bases from V and 0 bases from J, with 12 bases in between. The length of the CDR3 is 16 residues. CDR3 sequence (DNA): TGTGCCAGCAGTGAAATGACTCTTGCTAGCACAGATACGCAGTATTTT. Protein product: CASSEMTLASTDTQYF.

V usage is TRBV5-1 and J usage is TRBJ2-7, with D possibly being TRBD2 (6 bases). This CDR3 has 13 amino acids. V was trimmed by 3 bases and J by 4 bases, leaving 11 bases between them. Germline loops: CDR1 SGHRS, CDR2 YFSETQ. This CDR3 is CASSSGSWYEQYF. The CDR3 DNA reads as TGCGCCAGCAGCTCCGGGAGTTGGTACGAGCAGTACTTC.

This chain links TRBV7-9 with TRBJ2-7, with TRBD1 matching 12 bases. From germline, CDR1 is SEHNR and CDR2 FQNEAQ (reference sequence). The J segment lost 7 bases and the V segment lost 4 bases, leaving 5 bases of the junction unmatched. The CDR3 has 14 amino acids. Here the CDR3 reads CASSSRDRGREQYF. As DNA, the CDR3 is TGTGCCAGCAGCTCCCGGGACAGGGGGCGAGAGCAGTACTTC. Combining the CDR3 with reference TRBV7-9 and TRBJ2-7 gives the whole variable domain DTGVSQNPRHKITKRGQNVTFRCDPISEHNRLYWYRQTLGQGPEFLTYFQNEAQLEKSRLLSDRFSAERPKGSFSTLEIQRTEQGDSAMYLCASSSRDRGREQYFGPGTRLTVT.

This clone has only one observation. The gene calls are TRBV24-1 and TRBJ2-5; TRBD2 matches at 7 bases. J lost 2 bases, V lost 5 bases, and 7 bases had no gene match. In germline, CDR1 is KGHDR, CDR2 SFDVKD. The CDR3 is 15 amino acids. CDR3 loop: CATSGTLAAQETQYF. CDR3 nucleotides: TGTGCCACCAGTGGTACCCTAGCGGCTCAAGAGACCCAGTACTTC.

The genes are TRBV5-1 and TRBJ2-1, with 8 bases that match TRBD2. The CDR3 is 14 residues long. The V segment lost 2 bases and the J segment 5 bases; nucleotides outside the gene matches: 3. The germline gives CDR1 SGHRS, CDR2 YFSETQ. The CDR3 DNA reads TGCGCCAGCAGCTTTACTAGCGGAAACAATGAGCAGTTCTTC. It yields the protein CASSFTSGNNEQFF. Variable domain in full (rest from reference TRBV5-1 and TRBJ2-1): KAGVTQTPRYLIKTRGQQVTLSCSPISGHRSVSWYQQTPGQGLQFLFEYFSETQRNKGNFPGRFSGRQFSNSRSEMNVSTLELGDSALYLCASSFTSGNNEQFFGPGTRLTVL.

This chain uses TRBV28 with TRBJ1-4; 9 bases match TRBD1. CDR1 is MDHEN, CDR2 SYDVKM, per germline. The CDR3 spans 15 residues. The trim removed 3 bases at V and 5 bases at J, leaving 4 bases unmatched. The CDR3 DNA follows: TGTGCCAGCAGTTTTGACGGGACAGGGAATGAAAAACTGTTTTTT. It codes for CASSFDGTGNEKLFF.

In regard to this clone: The sample holds other DNA sequences that translate to the same CDR3. CDR3 residues: CAISESGGSYEQYF. The CDR3 DNA reads TGTGCCATCAGTGAATCCGGGGGATCCTACGAGCAGTACTTC. The chain carries TRBV10-3 and TRBJ2-7; TRBD2 is a possible D gene (6 bases). The CDR3 runs 14 residues. Germline V gene sequence: CDR1 ENHRY, CDR2 SYGVKD. Trimming took 3 bases from V and 1 from J, leaving 10 bases between them.

The J gene is TRBJ2-1, the V gene TRBV19; D gene uncertain. The germline V gene has CDR1 LNHDA and CDR2 SQIVND (reference sequence). The CDR3 loop spans 15 amino acids. The V and J ends lost 3 bases and 2 bases respectively, with 11 bases between them. CDR3: CASSMITVTYNEQFF. The CDR3 nucleotides read TGTGCCAGTAGTATGATAACAGTAACCTACAATGAGCAGTTCTTC.

The V gene is TRBV5-1, the J gene TRBJ1-3; tentative D call: TRBD1 (5 bases). CDR1 and CDR2 from the germline V gene are SGHRS and YFSETQ. The CDR3 consists of 15 residues. V dropped 0 bases and J dropped 4 bases, with 11 bases sitting between them. Written as DNA, the CDR3 is TGCGCCAGCAGCTTGGATGCGGGGGTCGGAAACACCATATATTTT. Translating gives CASSLDAGVGNTIYF.

The rearrangement uses TRBV6-1 and TRBJ1-1, with TRBD1 identical over 8 bases. Trimming at V came to 1 base and at J to 10 bases, leaving 11 bases not matched to a gene. The CDR3 has 15 residues. Per germline, CDR1 MNHNS and CDR2 SASEGT. This CDR3 reads CASSEGNRGRGRAFF. CDR3 DNA sequence: TGTGCCAGCAGTGAAGGGAACAGGGGGAGGGGGAGAGCTTTCTTT.

The V gene is TRBV7-8, the J gene TRBJ2-1; 10 positions agree with TRBD1. The CDR3 spans 15 residues. Germline V CDR1 and CDR2: SGHVS, FQNEAQ. Unmatched junction bases numbered 2, after V lost 2 bases and J lost 4 bases. The CDR3 DNA reads as TGTGCCAGCAGCTTACGACAGGGGGCATACAATGAGCAGTTCTTC. This translates into CASSLRQGAYNEQFF.

This chain uses TRBV7-9 with TRBJ2-2; D is possibly TRBD1 (6 bases). Germline V CDR1 and CDR2: SEHNR, FQNEAQ (reference sequence). V was clipped by 5 bases and J by 3 bases, with 19 bases between them. This CDR3 is built from 17 residues. The CDR3 DNA is TGTGCCAGCAGCCCCCCAACAGGGCAAGTGGACACCGGGGAGCTGTTTTTT. It is translated as CASSPPTGQVDTGELFF. Full variable domain (missing parts from reference TRBV7-9 and TRBJ2-2): DTGVSQNPRHKITKRGQNVTFRCDPISEHNRLYWYRQTLGQGPEFLTYFQNEAQLEKSRLLSDRFSAERPKGSFSTLEIQRTEQGDSAMYLCASSPPTGQVDTGELFFGEGSRLTVL.